This is a list of T cell receptor beta chains from one sample in a study of blood T cell repertoires in COVID-19. Profiling relied on immunoSEQ multiplex PCR, and the TCRdb table lists in-frame clones only, not all of them. This table holds over 90,000 clones, approximately 89% found once. Sequences were obtained from peripheral blood. These TCRs come from a woman of 80 years or more in a cohort sampled during active COVID-19. The CDR3 runs from the conserved cysteine through the conserved F or W. Each record gives: D gene, J gene, V gene, clone size, CDR3 DNA, CDR3 protein. A D gene is named only where the DNA matches it firmly. Clone size appears in some rows only: once, few, many, or a class for an expanded clone.

. TRBJ2-7 TRBV28 . TGTGCCAGCAGTAGGAGCAGACCCTACGAGCAGTACTTC CASSRSRPYEQYF
TRBD1 TRBJ2-2 TRBV5-1 once TGCGCCAGCAGCATATGGGACAGGGGGACCTCGAACACCGGGGAGCTGTTTTTT CASSIWDRGTSNTGELFF
. TRBJ2-3 TRBV10-3 . TGTGCCATCAGGGTTTCTGGGGTAAGGGGGACAGATACGCAGTATTTT CAIRVSGVRGTDTQYF
. TRBJ1-5 TRBV7-2 once TGTGCCAGCGAAATTTCGGGTCTTTATCAGCCCCAGCATTTT CASEISGLYQPQHF
TRBD2 TRBJ2-5 TRBV7-3 . TGTGCCAGCAGCTTTAGAGCGGGGGGTCGTGAGACCCAGTACTTC CASSFRAGGRETQYF
. TRBJ2-1 TRBV3-1/TRBV3-2 . TGTGCCAGCAGCCAAGATGGCGGAGGGCGAGAGCAGTTCTTC CASSQDGGGREQFF
. TRBJ2-2 TRBV12-3/TRBV12-4 . TGTGCCAGCAGTTTCATAGCCACCGGGGAGCTGTTTTTT CASSFIATGELFF
. TRBJ2-7 TRBV2 . TGTGCCAGCAGTGAGAGGTTGGGCGAGCAGTACTTC CASSERLGEQYF
TRBD2 TRBJ2-1 TRBV25-1 . TGTGCCAGCAGTTTAAGCGGGGGGGCCGGAAATGAGCAGTTCTTC CASSLSGGAGNEQFF
. TRBJ1-2 TRBV12-3/TRBV12-4 once TGTGCCAGCAGTTTACCTTCGTTGGGCTACACCTTC CASSLPSLGYTF
TRBD1 TRBJ2-2 TRBV16 once TGTGCCAGCAGCCAATTGGGACAGGGCATCACCGGGGAGCTGTTTTTT CASSQLGQGITGELFF
. TRBJ1-5 TRBV18 . TGTGCCAGCTCACCACACAAAAATCAGCCCCAGCATTTT CASSPHKNQPQHF
TRBD1 TRBJ1-1 TRBV15 . TGTGCCACCAGCAGAGAGGGGACAGCAATGAACACTGAAGCTTTCTTT CATSREGTAMNTEAFF
. TRBJ1-1 TRBV5-1 . TGCGCCACCAAGCAGGCACCACAGGCAAACACTGAAGCTTTCTTT CATKQAPQANTEAFF
. TRBJ2-1 TRBV7-6 . TGTGCCAGCAGCCTTACCGAGAGCTCCTACAATGAGCAGTTCTTC CASSLTESSYNEQFF
. TRBJ2-1 TRBV3-1/TRBV3-2 . TGTGCCAGCAGCCAAGATCGGAGGGTTGAGCAGTTCTTC CASSQDRRVEQFF
. TRBJ2-5 TRBV5-1 . TGCGCCAGCAGCTTTGCAGTCTACCAAGAGACCCAGTACTTC CASSFAVYQETQYF
. TRBJ2-3 TRBV2 . TGTGCCAGCTTTGCGTCTACGTATACGCAGTATTTT CASFASTYTQYF
TRBD2 TRBJ2-1 TRBV5-1 . TGCGCCAGCAGCTTGGTAGGCGGGAGGGGGCTTGGTGAGCAGTTCTTC CASSLVGGRGLGEQFF
. TRBJ1-5 TRBV7-9 . TGTGCCAGCAGCTTAGGCGGCAGGGTCAATCAGCCCCAGCATTTT CASSLGGRVNQPQHF
TRBD1 TRBJ1-6 TRBV3-1/TRBV3-2 . TGTGCCAGCAGCCAAACCGGGACAGCAAATTCACCCCTCCACTTT CASSQTGTANSPLHF
TRBD1 TRBJ2-7 TRBV2 . TGTGCCCGCGGACAGGGCTACGAGCAGTACTTC CARGQGYEQYF
TRBD2 TRBJ2-3 TRBV5-6 few TGTGCCAGCAGCTCAAGACTAGCGGCGGGACCAGATACGCAGTATTTT CASSSRLAAGPDTQYF
TRBD2 TRBJ2-3 TRBV6-5 . TGTGCCAGCAAGAGCGGGGAGAGCACAGATACGCAGTATTTT CASKSGESTDTQYF
. TRBJ1-2 TRBV27 . TGTGCCAGCAGTTTCGTGGACAGACTTAACTATGGCTACACCTTC CASSFVDRLNYGYTF
. TRBJ2-3 TRBV5-1 . TGCGCCAGCAGCTTGGGTAGAGGAGCAGATACGCAGTATTTT CASSLGRGADTQYF
. TRBJ2-7 TRBV3-1/TRBV3-2 . TGTGCCAGCAGCCTTGGAGAGGTCTACGAGCAGTACTTC CASSLGEVYEQYF
TRBD2 TRBJ2-7 TRBV19 . TGTGCCAGTAGTCCTGGACTAGCGAATGGAGAGCAGTACTTC CASSPGLANGEQYF
TRBD1 TRBJ2-7 TRBV4-1 . TGCGCCAGCAGCCAAGGGGGTGCAGGGGGCTTCTCCTACGAGCAGTACTTC CASSQGGAGGFSYEQYF
. TRBJ2-3 TRBV7-2 . TGTGCCAGCAGCCTCCCCGCGAAGACAGATACGCAGTATTTT CASSLPAKTDTQYF
TRBD1 TRBJ1-1 TRBV7-9 . TGTGCCAGCAGCTTAGGGGACAGGGCTGAAGCTTTCTTT CASSLGDRAEAFF
. TRBJ1-6 TRBV6-1 . TGTGCCAGCAGTGAAGACGGTAGCTCCTATAATTCACCCCTCCACTTT CASSEDGSSYNSPLHF
. TRBJ2-3 TRBV7-3 . TGTGCCAGCAGCTCGCAAGCGGACACAGATACGCAGTATTTT CASSSQADTDTQYF
. TRBJ1-4 TRBV30 . TGTGCCTGGAGTGTGGGGGGGGGCTCAGGTGAAAAACTGTTTTTT CAWSVGGGSGEKLFF
TRBD1 TRBJ2-5 TRBV7-2 . TGTGCCAGCAGCTTATTGGGACAGGGATCAGAGACCCAGTACTTC CASSLLGQGSETQYF
. TRBJ1-2 TRBV19 . TGTGCCAGTAGCGACCAGGGGATTCCTAACTATGGCTACACCTTC CASSDQGIPNYGYTF
. TRBJ2-1 TRBV6-4 . TGTGCCAGCAGTGAATCGACAGGATCCTCCTACAATGAGCAGTTCTTC CASSESTGSSYNEQFF
. TRBJ2-2 TRBV19 . TGTGCCAGTAGTAGTCCAAGACTCCCGAACACCGGGGAGCTGTTTTTT CASSSPRLPNTGELFF
TRBD1 TRBJ2-2 TRBV24-1 . TGTGCCACCGGCGGACAGGGGACCGGGGAGCTGTTTTTT CATGGQGTGELFF
TRBD2 TRBJ2-7 TRBV6-1 . TGTGCCAGCAGTGAACTTGGACTAGCGGGGGGAATGGACGAGCAGTACTTC CASSELGLAGGMDEQYF
. TRBJ1-1 TRBV28 . TGTGCCAGCAGAGGGGCAGCGAACACTGAAGCTTTCTTT CASRGAANTEAFF
TRBD2 TRBJ2-1 TRBV28 . TGTGCCAGCAGTCGAGCGGGAGCCGTCTACAATGAGCAGTTCTTC CASSRAGAVYNEQFF
TRBD1 TRBJ1-5 TRBV19 . TGTGCCAGTAGTAATCCCGACAGGGCAAGCAATCAGCCCCAGCATTTT CASSNPDRASNQPQHF
. TRBJ1-4 TRBV19 . TGTGCCAGTAGTAACGGCCCGGGAAAGAGCAATGAAAAACTGTTTTTT CASSNGPGKSNEKLFF
. TRBJ2-7 TRBV28 . TGTGCCAGCAGTTTATTAAAGTGGGGCCAAAACTCCTACGAGCAGTACTTC CASSLLKWGQNSYEQYF
TRBD2 TRBJ2-3 TRBV15 . TGTGCCACCCGCAGCGGGAGTAAGGATACGCAGTATTTT CATRSGSKDTQYF
. TRBJ1-1 TRBV19 once TGTGCCAGTAGCAATACGGCGGGGAACACTGAAGCTTTCTTT CASSNTAGNTEAFF
TRBD1 TRBJ2-5 TRBV10-3 . TGTGCCATCAAAGGGACAGGGATAGCCCAAGAGACCCAGTACTTC CAIKGTGIAQETQYF
TRBD2 TRBJ2-5 TRBV9 once TGTGCCAGCAGCGTAGGGGTTAGCGGGGGGGACCAGTACTTC CASSVGVSGGDQYF
TRBD1 TRBJ1-1 TRBV19 . TGTGCCAGTAGCACAGGGGGCGTGAACACTGAAGCTTTCTTT CASSTGGVNTEAFF
. TRBJ1-1 TRBV7-9 . TGTGCCAGCAGCTTCCTTGCCTTGGGGGCGTCGGCTGAAGCTTTCTTT CASSFLALGASAEAFF
. TRBJ1-2 TRBV19 . TGTGCCAGTAGTCAGGGGTATGGCTACACCTTC CASSQGYGYTF
. TRBJ2-1 TRBV7-3 . TGTGCCAGCAGCTTAAGGTGGGGGGATTACAATGAGCAGTTCTTC CASSLRWGDYNEQFF
. TRBJ2-1 TRBV28 once TGTGCCAGCAGTTTATACGCTGGAGTAAGCAATGAGCAGTTCTTC CASSLYAGVSNEQFF